Sequencing of this T cell receptor beta chain was carried out in a study of Graves' ophthalmopathy and Graves' hyperthyroidism. Findings and caveats of the study: The authors also found most expanded thyroid clonotypes above 0.001 frequency in blood.

This clonotype rates as medium-sized. The antigen remains unidentified. Using RNA transcripts, the TCR beta CDR3 regions were amplified. First-round RT-PCR used HTBI primers; second-round multiplex PCR followed. TCRdb reprocessed the multiplex PCR reads via MiXCR and lists one record per CDR3 protein. The sample lists roughly 14,000 distinct CDR3 sequences; 50% were seen once. The ends were cut back, 0 bases at V and 3 bases at J, with 14 bases in the middle. The CDR3 totals 17 residues. CDR1 is WSHSY, CDR2 SAAADI, per germline. The clonotype comes from a woman in her 30s with Graves' ophthalmopathy. The specimen was peripheral blood. V and J are TRBV10-2 and TRBJ1-4, with a possible D match to TRBD1 (5 bases). CDR3 DNA: TGCGCCAGCAGTGAGTCTGGGTCCAGGGCCCCTAATGAAAAACTGTTTTTT. Translated: CASSESGSRAPNEKLFF.